The following is a T cell receptor (beta chain) sequence with its context. The data stem from a study of blood T cell repertoires in COVID-19. About the research overall: T cells, B-cell-depleted T cells, or PBMCs supplied cDNA or gDNA.

The authors' processing: Scientists estimated how many nucleated cells there were by amplifying reference gene primers. Using immunoSEQ multiplex PCR, the repertoire was profiled, and TCRdb retains in-frame clones only, with some absent. The DNA was the basis for D and trimming; V, J and clone size are from that table. The table shows 410,000 or so clones, with approximately 90% occurring only once. Unmatched junction bases numbered 4, after V lost 5 bases and J lost 0 bases. There are 14 residues in the CDR3. Germline CDR1 SGHDT, CDR2 YYEEEE. The TCR was taken from a woman aged 40-49 years with COVID-19, enrolled during active disease. The chain couples TRBV5-6 to TRBJ2-7; 8 bases map to TRBD1. The sample taken for sequencing was peripheral blood. The CDR3 DNA follows: TGTGCCAGCAGTTGGGGACAGGTCTCCTACGAGCAGTACTTC. It specifies CASSWGQVSYEQYF.